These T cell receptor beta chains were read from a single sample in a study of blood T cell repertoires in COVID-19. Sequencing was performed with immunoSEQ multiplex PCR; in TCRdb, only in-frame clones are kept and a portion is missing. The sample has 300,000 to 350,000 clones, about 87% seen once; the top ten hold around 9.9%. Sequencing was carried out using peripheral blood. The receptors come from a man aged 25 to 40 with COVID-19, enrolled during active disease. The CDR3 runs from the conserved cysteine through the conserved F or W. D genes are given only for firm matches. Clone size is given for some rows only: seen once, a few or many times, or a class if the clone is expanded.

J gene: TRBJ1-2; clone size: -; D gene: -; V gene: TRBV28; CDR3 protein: CASSSFSTGNYGYTF; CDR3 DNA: TGTGCCAGCAGCTCATTTTCGACAGGAAACTATGGCTACACCTTC
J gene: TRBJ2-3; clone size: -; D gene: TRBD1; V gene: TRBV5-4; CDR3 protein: CASSLGWSGGIADTQYF; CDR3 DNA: TGTGCCAGCAGCTTGGGTTGGTCAGGGGGCATCGCAGATACGCAGTATTTT
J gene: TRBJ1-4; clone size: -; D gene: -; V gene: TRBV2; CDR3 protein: CASLGGPNEKLFF; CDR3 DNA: TGTGCCAGCCTCGGGGGACCTAATGAAAAACTGTTTTTT
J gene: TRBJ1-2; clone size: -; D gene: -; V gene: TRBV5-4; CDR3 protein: CASSPDLGSYGYTF; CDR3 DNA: TGTGCCAGCAGCCCGGATCTGGGGAGCTATGGCTACACCTTC
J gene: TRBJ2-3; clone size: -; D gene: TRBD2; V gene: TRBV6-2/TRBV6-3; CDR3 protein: CASSLAGVGTDTQYF; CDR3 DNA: TGTGCCAGCAGTTTAGCGGGAGTCGGCACAGATACGCAGTATTTT
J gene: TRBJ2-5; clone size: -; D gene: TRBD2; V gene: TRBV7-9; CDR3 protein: CASSSGGGGAEETQYF; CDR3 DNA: TGTGCCAGCAGCTCGGGAGGCGGGGGGGCCGAAGAGACCCAGTACTTC
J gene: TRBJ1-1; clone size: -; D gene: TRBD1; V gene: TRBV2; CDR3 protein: CASRGETGYTEAFF; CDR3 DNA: TGTGCCAGCAGGGGCGAGACAGGGTACACTGAAGCTTTCTTT
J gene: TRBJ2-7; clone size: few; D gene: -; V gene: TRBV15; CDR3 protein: CATSRVPHITYEQYF; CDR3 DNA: TGTGCCACCAGCAGAGTACCTCACATAACCTACGAGCAGTACTTC
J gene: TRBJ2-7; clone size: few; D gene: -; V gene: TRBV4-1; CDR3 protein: CASSQAVAGVNSRSYEQYF; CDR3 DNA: TGCGCCAGCAGCCAAGCTGTCGCGGGTGTGAATTCTCGCTCCTACGAGCAGTACTTC
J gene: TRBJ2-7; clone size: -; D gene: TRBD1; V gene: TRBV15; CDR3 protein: CATSDPGQGGLEQYF; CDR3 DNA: TGTGCCACCAGCGACCCGGGACAGGGAGGGCTCGAGCAGTACTTC
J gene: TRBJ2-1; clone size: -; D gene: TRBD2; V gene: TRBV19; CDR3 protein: CASSFREVGEQFF; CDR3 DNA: TGTGCCAGTAGTTTCCGGGAGGTCGGTGAGCAGTTCTTC
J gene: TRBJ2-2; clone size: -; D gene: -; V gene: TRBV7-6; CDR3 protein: CASSLAQVTNTGELFF; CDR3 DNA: TGTGCCAGCAGCTTAGCGCAGGTGACGAACACCGGGGAGCTGTTTTTT
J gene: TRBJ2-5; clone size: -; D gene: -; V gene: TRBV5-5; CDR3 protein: CASSLAPAGVGETQYF; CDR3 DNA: TGTGCCAGCAGCTTGGCCCCCGCAGGGGTAGGAGAGACCCAGTACTTC
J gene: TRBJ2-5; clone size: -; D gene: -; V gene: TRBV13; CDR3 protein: CASSHRPHSTGETQYF; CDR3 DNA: TGTGCCAGCAGCCACCGCCCCCACAGTACTGGGGAGACCCAGTACTTC
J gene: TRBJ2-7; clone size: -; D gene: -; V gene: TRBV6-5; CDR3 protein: CASSYSYQRSYEQYF; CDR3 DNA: TGTGCCAGCAGTTACTCGTATCAGCGGTCCTATGAGCAGTACTTC
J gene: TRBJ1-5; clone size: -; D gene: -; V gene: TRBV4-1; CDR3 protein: CASSQASDQPQHF; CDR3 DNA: TGCGCCAGCAGCCAAGCATCAGATCAGCCCCAGCATTTT
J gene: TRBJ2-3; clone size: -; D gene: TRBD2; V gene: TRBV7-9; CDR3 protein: CASTAASGGADTQYF; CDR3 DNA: TGTGCCAGCACCGCCGCTAGCGGGGGGGCAGATACGCAGTATTTT
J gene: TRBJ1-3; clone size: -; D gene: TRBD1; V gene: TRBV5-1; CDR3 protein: CASSLGDRGTGNTIYF; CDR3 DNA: TGCGCCAGCAGCTTGGGGGACAGGGGGACTGGAAACACCATATATTTT
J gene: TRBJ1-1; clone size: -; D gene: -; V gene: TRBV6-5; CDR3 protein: CASRLASGITEAFF; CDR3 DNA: TGTGCCAGCAGATTGGCTTCAGGGATCACTGAAGCTTTCTTT
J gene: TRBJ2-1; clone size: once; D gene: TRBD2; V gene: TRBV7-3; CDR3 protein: CASSLTSIAGSSYNEQFF; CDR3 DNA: TGTGCCAGCAGCTTAACCTCCATAGCGGGGAGCTCCTACAATGAGCAGTTCTTC
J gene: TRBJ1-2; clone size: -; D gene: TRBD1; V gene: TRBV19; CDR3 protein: CASSIGSRGRPYGYTF; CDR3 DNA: TGTGCCAGTAGTATAGGGAGCAGGGGGCGACCCTATGGCTACACCTTC
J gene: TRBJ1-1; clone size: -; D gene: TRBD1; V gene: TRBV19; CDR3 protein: CASSVTGVSTEAFF; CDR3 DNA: TGTGCCAGTAGTGTGACAGGGGTGAGTACTGAAGCTTTCTTT
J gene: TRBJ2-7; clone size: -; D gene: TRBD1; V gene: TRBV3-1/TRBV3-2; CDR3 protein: CASSQEQGPWYEQYF; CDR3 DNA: TGTGCCAGCAGCCAAGAACAGGGGCCTTGGTACGAGCAGTACTTC
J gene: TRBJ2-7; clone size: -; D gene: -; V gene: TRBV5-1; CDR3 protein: CASSSVPDSGHEQYF; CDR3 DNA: TGCGCCAGCAGCTCGGTGCCGGACAGCGGACACGAGCAGTACTTC
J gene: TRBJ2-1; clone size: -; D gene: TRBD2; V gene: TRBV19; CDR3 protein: CASQIAGDPYNEQFF; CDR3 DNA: TGTGCCAGCCAGATAGCGGGAGACCCCTACAATGAGCAGTTCTTC
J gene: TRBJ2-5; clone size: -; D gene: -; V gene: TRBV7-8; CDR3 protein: CASSLVGSRQETQYF; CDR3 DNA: TGTGCCAGCAGCTTAGTTGGCTCGCGGCAAGAGACCCAGTACTTC
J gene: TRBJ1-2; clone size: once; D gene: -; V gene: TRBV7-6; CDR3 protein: CASSLKEDSPGYTF; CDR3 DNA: TGTGCCAGCAGCTTAAAAGAAGACAGTCCGGGCTACACCTTC
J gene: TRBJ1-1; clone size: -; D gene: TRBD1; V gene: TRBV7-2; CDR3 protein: CASSARQGATEAFF; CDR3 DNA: TGTGCCAGCAGCGCCAGACAGGGAGCCACTGAAGCTTTCTTT
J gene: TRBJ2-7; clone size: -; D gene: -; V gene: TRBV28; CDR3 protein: CASGGGAVSYEQYF; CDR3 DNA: TGTGCCAGCGGTGGGGGGGCCGTCTCCTACGAGCAGTACTTC
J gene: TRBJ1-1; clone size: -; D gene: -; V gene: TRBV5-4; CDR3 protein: CASRNRERLSTEAFF; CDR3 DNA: TGTGCCAGCAGAAACAGGGAACGTCTTAGCACTGAAGCTTTCTTT
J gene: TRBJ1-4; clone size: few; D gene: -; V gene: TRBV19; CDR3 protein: CASSRVSSREKLFF; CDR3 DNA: TGTGCCAGTAGTCGGGTGTCGTCTAGAGAAAAACTGTTTTTT
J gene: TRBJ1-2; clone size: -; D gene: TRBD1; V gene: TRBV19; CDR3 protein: CASRRQGNYGYTF; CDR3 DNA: TGTGCCAGTAGGAGACAGGGAAACTATGGCTACACCTTC
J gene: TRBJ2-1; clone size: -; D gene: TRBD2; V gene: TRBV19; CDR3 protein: CASSTAGRSYNEQFF; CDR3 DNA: TGTGCCAGTAGTACAGCGGGGAGGTCCTACAATGAGCAGTTCTTC
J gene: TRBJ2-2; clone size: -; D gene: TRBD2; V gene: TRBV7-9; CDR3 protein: CASSSSGRNTGELFF; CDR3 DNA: TGTGCCAGCAGCTCAAGCGGGAGGAACACCGGGGAGCTGTTTTTT
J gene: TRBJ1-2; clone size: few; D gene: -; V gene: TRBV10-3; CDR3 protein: CAISGGEWDSGYTF; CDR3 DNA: TGTGCCATCAGTGGGGGGGAGTGGGATTCGGGCTACACCTTC
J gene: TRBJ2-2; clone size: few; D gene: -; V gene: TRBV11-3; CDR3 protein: CASSGGYTNTGELFF; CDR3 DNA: TGTGCCAGCAGCGGAGGGTATACGAACACCGGGGAGCTGTTTTTT
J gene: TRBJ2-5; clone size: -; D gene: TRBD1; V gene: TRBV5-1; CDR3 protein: CASSLADRDQETQYF; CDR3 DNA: TGCGCCAGCAGCTTGGCCGACAGGGACCAAGAGACCCAGTACTTC